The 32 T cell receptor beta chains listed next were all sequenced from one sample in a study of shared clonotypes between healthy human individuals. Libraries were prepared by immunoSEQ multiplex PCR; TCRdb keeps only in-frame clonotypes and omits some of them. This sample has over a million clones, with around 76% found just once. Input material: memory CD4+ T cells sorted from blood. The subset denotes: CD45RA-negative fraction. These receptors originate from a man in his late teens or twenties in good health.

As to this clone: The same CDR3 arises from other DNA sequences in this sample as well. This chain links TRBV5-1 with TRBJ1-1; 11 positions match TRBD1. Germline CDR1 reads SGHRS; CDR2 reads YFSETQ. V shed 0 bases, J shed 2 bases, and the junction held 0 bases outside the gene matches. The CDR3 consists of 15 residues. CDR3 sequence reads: CASSLGTGGNTEAFF. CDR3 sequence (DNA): TGCGCCAGCAGCTTGGGGACAGGGGGCAACACTGAAGCTTTCTTT.

DNA of the CDR3: TGTGCCAGCAAGAAACCCGGGACAGGGTATAATTCACCCCTCCACTTT. Translation: CASKKPGTGYNSPLHF. V gene TRBV2 combines with J gene TRBJ1-6, with 9 bases that match TRBD1. V trimming: 7 bases; J trimming: 4 bases; junction bases outside the gene matches: 8. The CDR3 totals 16 residues. CDR1 is SNHLY and CDR2 is FYNNEI in the germline V gene.

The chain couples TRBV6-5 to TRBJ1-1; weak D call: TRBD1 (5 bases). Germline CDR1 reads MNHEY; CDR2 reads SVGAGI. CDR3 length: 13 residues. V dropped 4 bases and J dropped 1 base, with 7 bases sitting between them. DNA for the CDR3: TGTGCCAGCAGTTTTGACAGGAACACTGAAGCTTTCTTT. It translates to CASSFDRNTEAFF.

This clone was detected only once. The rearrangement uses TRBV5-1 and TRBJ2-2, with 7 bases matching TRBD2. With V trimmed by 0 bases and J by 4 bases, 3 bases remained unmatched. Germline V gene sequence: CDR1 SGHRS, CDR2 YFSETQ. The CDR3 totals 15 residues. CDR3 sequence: CASSLGGSVTGELFF. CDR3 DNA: TGCGCCAGCAGCTTGGGCGGGAGTGTCACCGGGGAGCTGTTTTTT.

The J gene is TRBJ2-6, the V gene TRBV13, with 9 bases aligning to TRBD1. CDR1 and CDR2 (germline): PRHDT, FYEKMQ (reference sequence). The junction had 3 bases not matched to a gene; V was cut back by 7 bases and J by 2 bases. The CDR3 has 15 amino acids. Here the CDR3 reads CASTTGGAGANVLTF. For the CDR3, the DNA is TGTGCCAGCACAACAGGGGGCGCTGGGGCCAACGTCCTGACTTTC.

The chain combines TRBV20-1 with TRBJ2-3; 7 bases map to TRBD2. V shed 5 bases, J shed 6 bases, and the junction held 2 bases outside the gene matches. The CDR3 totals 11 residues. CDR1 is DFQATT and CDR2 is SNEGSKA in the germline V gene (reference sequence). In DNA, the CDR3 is TGCAGTGCTTATAGCGGGGATACGCAGTATTTT. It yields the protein CSAYSGDTQYF.

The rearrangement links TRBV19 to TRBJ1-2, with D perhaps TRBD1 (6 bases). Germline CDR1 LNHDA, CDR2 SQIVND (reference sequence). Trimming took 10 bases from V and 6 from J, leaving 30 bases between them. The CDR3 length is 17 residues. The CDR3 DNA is TGTGCCAATGCGACCGGGGCAGGGGAGGTGGTTATCGATGGCTACACCTTC. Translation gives CANATGAGEVVIDGYTF.

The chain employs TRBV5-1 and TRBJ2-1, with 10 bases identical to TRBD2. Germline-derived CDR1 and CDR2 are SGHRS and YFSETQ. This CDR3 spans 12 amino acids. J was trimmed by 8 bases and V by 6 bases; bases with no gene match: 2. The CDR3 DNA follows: TGCGCCAGCAAGCGGGAGGGGCATGAGCAGTTCTTC. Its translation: CASKREGHEQFF.

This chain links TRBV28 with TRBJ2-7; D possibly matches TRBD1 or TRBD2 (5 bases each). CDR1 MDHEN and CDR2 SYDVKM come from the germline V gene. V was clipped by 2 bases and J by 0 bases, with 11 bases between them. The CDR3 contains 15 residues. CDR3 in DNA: TGTGCCAGCAGTTTAACGGCAGGGAGCTCCTACGAGCAGTACTTC. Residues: CASSLTAGSSYEQYF.

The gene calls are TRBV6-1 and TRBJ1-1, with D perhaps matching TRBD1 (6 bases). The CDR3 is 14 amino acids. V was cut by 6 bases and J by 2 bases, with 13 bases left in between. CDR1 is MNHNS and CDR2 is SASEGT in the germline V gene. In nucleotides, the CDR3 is TGTGCCAGCAGCCTACAGGGAATAAACACTGAAGCTTTCTTT. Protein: CASSLQGINTEAFF.

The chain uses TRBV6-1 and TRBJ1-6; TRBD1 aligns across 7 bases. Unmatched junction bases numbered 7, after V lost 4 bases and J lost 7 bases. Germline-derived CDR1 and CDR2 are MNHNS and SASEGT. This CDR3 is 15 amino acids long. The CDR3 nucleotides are TGTGCCAGCAGTGTTGAGGACAGGCTAAATTCACCCCTCCACTTT. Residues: CASSVEDRLNSPLHF.

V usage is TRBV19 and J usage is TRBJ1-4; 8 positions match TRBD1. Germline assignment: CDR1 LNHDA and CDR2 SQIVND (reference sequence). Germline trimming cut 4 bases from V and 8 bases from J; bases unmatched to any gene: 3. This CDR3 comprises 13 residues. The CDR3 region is CASSKWTGEKLFF. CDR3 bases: TGTGCCAGTAGTAAATGGACAGGGGAAAAACTGTTTTTT.

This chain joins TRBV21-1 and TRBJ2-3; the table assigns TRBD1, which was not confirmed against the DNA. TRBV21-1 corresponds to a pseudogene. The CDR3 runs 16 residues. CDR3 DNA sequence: TGTGCCAGCAGCAAAGTATGGGACAGGGGTACAGATACGCAGTATTTT. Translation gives CASSKVWDRGTDTQYF.

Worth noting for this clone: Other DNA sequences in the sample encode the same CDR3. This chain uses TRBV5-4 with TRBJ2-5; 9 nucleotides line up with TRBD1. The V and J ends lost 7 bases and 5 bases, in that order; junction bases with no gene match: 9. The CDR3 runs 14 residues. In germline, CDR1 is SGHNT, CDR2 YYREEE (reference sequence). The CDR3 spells CASSPRDRDETQYF. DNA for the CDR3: TGTGCCAGCTCCCCTCGGGACAGGGATGAGACCCAGTACTTC. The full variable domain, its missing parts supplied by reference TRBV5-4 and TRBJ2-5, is ETGVTQSPTHLIKTRGQQVTLRCSSQSGHNTVSWYQQALGQGPQFIFQYYREEENGRGNFPPRFSGLQFPNYSSELNVNALELDDSALYLCASSPRDRDETQYFGPGTRLLVL.

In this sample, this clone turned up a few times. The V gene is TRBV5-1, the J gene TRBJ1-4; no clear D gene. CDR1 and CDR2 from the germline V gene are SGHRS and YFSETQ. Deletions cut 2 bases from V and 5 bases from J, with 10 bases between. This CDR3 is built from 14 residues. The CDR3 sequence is CASSLGLPNEKLFF. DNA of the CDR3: TGCGCCAGCAGCTTAGGGTTGCCCAATGAAAAACTGTTTTTT.

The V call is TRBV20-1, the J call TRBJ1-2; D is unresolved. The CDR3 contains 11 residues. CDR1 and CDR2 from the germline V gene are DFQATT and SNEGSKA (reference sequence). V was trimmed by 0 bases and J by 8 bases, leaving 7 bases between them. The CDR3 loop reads CSARDYSGYTF. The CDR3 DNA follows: TGCAGTGCTAGAGATTATAGCGGCTACACCTTC.

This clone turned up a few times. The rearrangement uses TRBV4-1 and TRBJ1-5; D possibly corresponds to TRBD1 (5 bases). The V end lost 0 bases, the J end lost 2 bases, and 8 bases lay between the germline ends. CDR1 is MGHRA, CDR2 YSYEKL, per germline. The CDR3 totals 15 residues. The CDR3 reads CASSQDGTGNQPQHF. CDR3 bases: TGCGCCAGCAGCCAAGATGGGACTGGCAATCAGCCCCAGCATTTT.

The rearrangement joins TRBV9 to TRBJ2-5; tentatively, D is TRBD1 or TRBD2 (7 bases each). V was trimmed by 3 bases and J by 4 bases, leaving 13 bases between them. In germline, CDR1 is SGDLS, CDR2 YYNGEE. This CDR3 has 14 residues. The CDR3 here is CASSEQGGRETQYF. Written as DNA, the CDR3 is TGTGCCAGCAGCGAGCAGGGGGGGAGAGAGACCCAGTACTTC.

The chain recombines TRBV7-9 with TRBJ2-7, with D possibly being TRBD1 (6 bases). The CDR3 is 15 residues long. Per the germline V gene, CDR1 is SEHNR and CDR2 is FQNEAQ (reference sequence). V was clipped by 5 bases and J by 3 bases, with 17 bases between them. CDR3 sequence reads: CASSHTGSDFYEQYF. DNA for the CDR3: TGTGCCAGCAGCCACACAGGGTCGGACTTCTACGAGCAGTACTTC.

The CDR3 loop is CACHTAGIAKNIQYF. The CDR3 DNA sequence: TGTGCCTGCCATACGGCCGGAATAGCCAAAAACATTCAGTACTTC. The V and J genes are TRBV6-1 and TRBJ2-4; D gene ambiguous. The CDR3 is made up of 15 amino acids. Trimming removed 11 bases at V and 0 bases at J, with 17 bases between. Per the germline V gene, CDR1 is MNHNS and CDR2 is SASEGT.

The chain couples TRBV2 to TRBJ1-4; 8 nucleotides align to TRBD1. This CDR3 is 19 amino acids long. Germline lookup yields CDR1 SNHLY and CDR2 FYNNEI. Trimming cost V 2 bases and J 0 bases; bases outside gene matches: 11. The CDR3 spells CASSESLRQGRSTNEKLFF. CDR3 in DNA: TGTGCCAGCAGTGAATCCCTTCGACAGGGGAGATCAACTAATGAAAAACTGTTTTTT. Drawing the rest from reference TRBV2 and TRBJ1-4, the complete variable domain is EPEVTQTPSHQVTQMGQEVILRCVPISNHLYFYWYRQILGQKVEFLVSFYNNEISEKSEIFDDQFSVERPDGSNFTLKIRSTKLEDSAMYFCASSESLRQGRSTNEKLFFGSGTQLSVL.

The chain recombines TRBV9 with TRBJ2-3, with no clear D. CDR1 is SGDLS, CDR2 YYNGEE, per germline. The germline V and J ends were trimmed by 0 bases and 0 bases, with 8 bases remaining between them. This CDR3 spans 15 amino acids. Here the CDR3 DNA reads TGTGCCAGCAGCGTAGTCTCGGTGAGCACAGATACGCAGTATTTT. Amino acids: CASSVVSVSTDTQYF.

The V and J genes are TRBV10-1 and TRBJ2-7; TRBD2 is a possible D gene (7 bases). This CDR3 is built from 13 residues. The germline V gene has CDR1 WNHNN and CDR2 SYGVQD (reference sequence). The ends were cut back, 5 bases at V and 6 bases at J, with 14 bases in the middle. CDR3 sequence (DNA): TGCGCCAGCAGTCCCGCGGGGGCCGGCGAGCAGTACTTC. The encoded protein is CASSPAGAGEQYF.

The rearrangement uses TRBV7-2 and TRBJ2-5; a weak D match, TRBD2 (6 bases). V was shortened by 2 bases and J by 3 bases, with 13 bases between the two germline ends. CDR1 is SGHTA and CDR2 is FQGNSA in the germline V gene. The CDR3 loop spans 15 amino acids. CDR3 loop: CASSLNGGYEETQYF. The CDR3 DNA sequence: TGTGCCAGCAGCTTAAATGGGGGGTACGAAGAGACCCAGTACTTC.

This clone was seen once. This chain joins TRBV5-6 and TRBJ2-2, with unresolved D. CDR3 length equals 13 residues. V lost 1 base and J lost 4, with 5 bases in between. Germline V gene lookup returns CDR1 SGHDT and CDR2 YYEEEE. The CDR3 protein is CASSLLGTGELFF. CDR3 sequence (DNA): TGTGCCAGCAGCTTGTTGGGCACCGGGGAGCTGTTTTTT.

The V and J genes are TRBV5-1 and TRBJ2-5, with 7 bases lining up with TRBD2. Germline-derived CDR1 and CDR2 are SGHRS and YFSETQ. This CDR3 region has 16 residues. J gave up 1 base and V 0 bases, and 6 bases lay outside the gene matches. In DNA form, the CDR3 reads TGCGCCAGCAGCTTGGTACCTAGCGGCGCCCAAGAGACCCAGTACTTC. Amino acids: CASSLVPSGAQETQYF.

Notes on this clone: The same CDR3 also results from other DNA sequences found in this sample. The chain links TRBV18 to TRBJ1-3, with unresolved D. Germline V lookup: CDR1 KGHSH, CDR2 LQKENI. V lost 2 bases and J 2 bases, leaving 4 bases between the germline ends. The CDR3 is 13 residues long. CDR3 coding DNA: TGTGCCAGCTCACCAACAGCTGGAAACACCATATATTTT. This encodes CASSPTAGNTIYF.

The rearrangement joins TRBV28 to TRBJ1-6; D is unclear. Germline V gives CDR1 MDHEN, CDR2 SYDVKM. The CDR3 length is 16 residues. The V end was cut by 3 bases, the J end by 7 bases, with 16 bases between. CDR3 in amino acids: CASSLASRGGNSPLHF. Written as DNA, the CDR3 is TGTGCCAGCAGTTTGGCGTCCCGGGGAGGAAATTCACCCCTCCACTTT. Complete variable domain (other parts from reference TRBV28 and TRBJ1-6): DVKVTQSSRYLVKRTGEKVFLECVQDMDHENMFWYRQDPGLGLRLIYFSYDVKMKEKGDIPEGYSVSREKKERFSLILESASTNQTSMYLCASSLASRGGNSPLHFGNGTRLTVT.

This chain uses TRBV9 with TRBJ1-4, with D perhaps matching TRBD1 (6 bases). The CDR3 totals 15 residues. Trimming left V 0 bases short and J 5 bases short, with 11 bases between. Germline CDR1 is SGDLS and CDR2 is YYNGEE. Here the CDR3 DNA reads TGTGCCAGCAGCGTAGAGACAGGCCGGAATGAAAAACTGTTTTTT. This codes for CASSVETGRNEKLFF.

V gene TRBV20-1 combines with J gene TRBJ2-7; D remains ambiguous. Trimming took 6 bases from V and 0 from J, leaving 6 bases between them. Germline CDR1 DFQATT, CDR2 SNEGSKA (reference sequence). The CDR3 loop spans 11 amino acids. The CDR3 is CSAQRSYEQYF. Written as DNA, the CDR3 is TGCAGTGCCCAACGCTCCTACGAGCAGTACTTC.

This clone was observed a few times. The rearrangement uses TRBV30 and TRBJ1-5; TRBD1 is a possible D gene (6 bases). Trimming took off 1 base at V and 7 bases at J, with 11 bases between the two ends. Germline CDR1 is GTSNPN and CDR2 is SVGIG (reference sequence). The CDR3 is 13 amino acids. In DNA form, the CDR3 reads TGTGCCTGGAGTGACAGGGCGGACCAGCCCCAGCATTTT. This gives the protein CAWSDRADQPQHF.

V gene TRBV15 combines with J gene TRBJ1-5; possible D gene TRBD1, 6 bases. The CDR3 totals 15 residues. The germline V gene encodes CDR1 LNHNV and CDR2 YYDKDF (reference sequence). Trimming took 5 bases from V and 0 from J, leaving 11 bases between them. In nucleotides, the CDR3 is TGTGCCACCAGCCCCACAGGGTATAGCAATCAGCCCCAGCATTTT. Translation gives CATSPTGYSNQPQHF.